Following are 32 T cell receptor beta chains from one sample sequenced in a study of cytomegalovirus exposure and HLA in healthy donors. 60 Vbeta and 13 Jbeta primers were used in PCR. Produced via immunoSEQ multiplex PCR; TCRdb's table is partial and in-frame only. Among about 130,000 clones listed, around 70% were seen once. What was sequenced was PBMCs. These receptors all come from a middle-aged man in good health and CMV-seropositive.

The CDR3 DNA is TGTGCCAGCTCAGTAGCGGGAGGTTACAATGAGCAGTTCTTC. This gives the protein CASSVAGGYNEQFF. The chain joins TRBV18 to TRBJ2-1; TRBD2 aligns across 10 bases. This CDR3 is 14 amino acids long. The ends lost 5 bases at V and 4 bases at J; junction bases unmatched: 2. The germline V gene has CDR1 KGHSH and CDR2 LQKENI.

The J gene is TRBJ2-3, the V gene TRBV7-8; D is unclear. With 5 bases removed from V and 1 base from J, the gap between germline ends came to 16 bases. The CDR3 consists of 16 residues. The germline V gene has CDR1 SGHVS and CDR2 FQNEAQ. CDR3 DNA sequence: TGTGCCAGCAGCCTTCTTCGGCTAGGAGGCACAGATACGCAGTATTTT. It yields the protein CASSLLRLGGTDTQYF.

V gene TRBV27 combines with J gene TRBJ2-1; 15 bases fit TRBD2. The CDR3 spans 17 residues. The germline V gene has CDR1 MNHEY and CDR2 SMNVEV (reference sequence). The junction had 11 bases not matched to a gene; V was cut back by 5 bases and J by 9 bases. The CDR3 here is CASSGAGTSGRLGEQFF. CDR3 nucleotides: TGTGCCAGCAGTGGGGCGGGGACTAGCGGGAGGTTGGGTGAGCAGTTCTTC.

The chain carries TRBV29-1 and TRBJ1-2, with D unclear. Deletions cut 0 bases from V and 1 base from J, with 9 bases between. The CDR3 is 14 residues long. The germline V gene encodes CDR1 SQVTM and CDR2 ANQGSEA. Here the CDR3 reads CSVEDYSVNYGYTF. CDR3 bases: TGCAGCGTTGAAGATTACAGTGTTAACTATGGCTACACCTTC.

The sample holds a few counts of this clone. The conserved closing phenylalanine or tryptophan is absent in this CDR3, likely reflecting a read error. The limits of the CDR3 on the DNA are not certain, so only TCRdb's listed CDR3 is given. Here the CDR3 reads CASSPNGMGWLHL. The V and J genes are TRBV7-2 and TRBJ1-2. The CDR3 region is 13 residues in length, termini included. Germline V gene sequence: CDR1 SGHTA, CDR2 FQGNSA.

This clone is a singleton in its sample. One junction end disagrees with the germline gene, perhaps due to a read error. The CDR3 region has the DNA TGTGTCAGCAGCCCCCTGGGACTGGCGGTTTCTAATGAAAAACTGTTTTTT. Translated: CVSSPLGLAVSNEKLFF. The chain couples TRBV7-8 to TRBJ1-4, with a possible D match to TRBD1 (5 bases). Germline CDR1 and CDR2: SGHVS and FQNEAQ. CDR3 size: 17 residues.

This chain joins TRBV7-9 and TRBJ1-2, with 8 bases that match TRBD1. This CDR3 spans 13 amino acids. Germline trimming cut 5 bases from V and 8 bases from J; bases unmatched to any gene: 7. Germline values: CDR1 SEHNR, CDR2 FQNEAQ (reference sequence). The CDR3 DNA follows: TGTGCCAGCAGCCAGGACAGGGACGGGGGCTACACCTTC. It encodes CASSQDRDGGYTF.

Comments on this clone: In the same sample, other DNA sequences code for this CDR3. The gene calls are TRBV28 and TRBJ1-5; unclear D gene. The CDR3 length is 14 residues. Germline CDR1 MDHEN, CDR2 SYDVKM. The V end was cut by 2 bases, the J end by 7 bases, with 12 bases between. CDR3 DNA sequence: TGTGCCAGCAGTTTACGGGGAGGAGGGCAGCCCCAGCATTTT. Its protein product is CASSLRGGGQPQHF.

The CDR3 reads CAISIQGNNEQFF. In DNA form, the CDR3 reads TGTGCCATCAGCATACAGGGTAACAATGAGCAGTTCTTC. The J gene is TRBJ2-1, the V gene TRBV10-3, with a possible D match to TRBD1 (6 bases). The germline V gene has CDR1 ENHRY and CDR2 SYGVKD. The CDR3 extends over 13 amino acids. The V gene lost 6 bases and the J gene lost 5 bases, with 11 bases spanning the gap.

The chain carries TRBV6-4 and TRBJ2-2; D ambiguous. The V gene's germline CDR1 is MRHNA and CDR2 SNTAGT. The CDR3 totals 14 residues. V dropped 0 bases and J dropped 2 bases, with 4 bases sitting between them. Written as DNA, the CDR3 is TGTGCCAGCAGTGACTCGACAAACACCGGGGAGCTGTTTTTT. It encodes CASSDSTNTGELFF.

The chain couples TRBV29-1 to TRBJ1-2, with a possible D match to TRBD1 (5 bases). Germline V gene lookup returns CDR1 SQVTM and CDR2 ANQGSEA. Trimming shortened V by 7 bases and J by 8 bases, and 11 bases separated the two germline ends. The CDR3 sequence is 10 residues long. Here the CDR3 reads CSAQGPGYTF. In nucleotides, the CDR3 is TGCAGCGCCCAGGGCCCAGGCTACACCTTC.

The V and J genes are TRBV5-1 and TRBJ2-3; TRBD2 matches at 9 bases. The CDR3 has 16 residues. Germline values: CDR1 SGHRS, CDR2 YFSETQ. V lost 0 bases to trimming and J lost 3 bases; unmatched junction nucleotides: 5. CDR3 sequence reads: CASSLARREGTDTQYF. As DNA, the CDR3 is TGCGCCAGCAGCTTGGCAAGGCGGGAGGGAACAGATACGCAGTATTTT.

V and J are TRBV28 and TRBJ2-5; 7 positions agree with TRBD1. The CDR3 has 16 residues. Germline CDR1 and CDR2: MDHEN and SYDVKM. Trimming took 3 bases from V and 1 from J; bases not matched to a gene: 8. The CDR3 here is CASSFYFRGTQETQYF. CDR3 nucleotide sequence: TGTGCCAGCAGTTTTTATTTCAGGGGGACCCAAGAGACCCAGTACTTC. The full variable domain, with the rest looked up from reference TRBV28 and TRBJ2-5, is DVKVTQSSRYLVKRTGEKVFLECVQDMDHENMFWYRQDPGLGLRLIYFSYDVKMKEKGDIPEGYSVSREKKERFSLILESASTNQTSMYLCASSFYFRGTQETQYFGPGTRLLVL.

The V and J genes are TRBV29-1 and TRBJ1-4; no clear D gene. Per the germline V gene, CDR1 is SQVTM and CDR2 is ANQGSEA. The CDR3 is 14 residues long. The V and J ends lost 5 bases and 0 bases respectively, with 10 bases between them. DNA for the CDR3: TGCAGCGTTCGAGGAGGGACAACTAATGAAAAACTGTTTTTT. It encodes CSVRGGTTNEKLFF.

This CDR3 reads CASSQDYSGTRVEETQYF. CDR3 DNA: TGTGCCAGCAGCCAAGATTACTCCGGGACTAGGGTTGAAGAGACCCAGTACTTC. The chain has TRBV14 and TRBJ2-5; TRBD2 aligns across 8 bases. The CDR3 spans 18 residues. Germline values: CDR1 SGHDN, CDR2 FVKESK. The V segment lost 0 bases and the J segment 3 bases; nucleotides outside the gene matches: 12.

CDR3 in amino acids: CAWSSSGSEKLFF. The CDR3 region has the DNA TGTGCCTGGAGTTCGTCGGGTTCTGAAAAACTGTTTTTT. The rearrangement uses TRBV30 and TRBJ1-4; the D is unclear. CDR3 length: 13 amino acids. With 2 bases removed from V and 7 bases from J, the gap between germline ends came to 11 bases. CDR1 GTSNPN and CDR2 SVGIG come from the germline V gene (reference sequence).

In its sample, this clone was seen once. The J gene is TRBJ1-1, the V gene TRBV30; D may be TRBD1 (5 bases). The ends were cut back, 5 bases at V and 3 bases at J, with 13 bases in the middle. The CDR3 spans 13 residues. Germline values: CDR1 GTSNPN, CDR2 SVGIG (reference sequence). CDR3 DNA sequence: TGTGCCTGGGCCCGGGGGGGGGACACTGAAGCTTTCTTT. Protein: CAWARGGDTEAFF.

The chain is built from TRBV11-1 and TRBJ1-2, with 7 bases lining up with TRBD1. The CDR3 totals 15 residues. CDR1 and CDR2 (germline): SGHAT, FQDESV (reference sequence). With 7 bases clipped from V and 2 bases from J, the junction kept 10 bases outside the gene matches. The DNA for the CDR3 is TGTGCCAGCACCGCAACGACAGGGCCAAACTATGGCTACACCTTC. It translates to CASTATTGPNYGYTF.

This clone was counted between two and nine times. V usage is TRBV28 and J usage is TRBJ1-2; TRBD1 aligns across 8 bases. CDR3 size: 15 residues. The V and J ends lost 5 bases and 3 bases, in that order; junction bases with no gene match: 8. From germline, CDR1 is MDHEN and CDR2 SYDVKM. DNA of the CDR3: TGTGCCAGCAGTCGGGACAGGTCCGGGGACTATGGCTACACCTTC. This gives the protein CASSRDRSGDYGYTF.

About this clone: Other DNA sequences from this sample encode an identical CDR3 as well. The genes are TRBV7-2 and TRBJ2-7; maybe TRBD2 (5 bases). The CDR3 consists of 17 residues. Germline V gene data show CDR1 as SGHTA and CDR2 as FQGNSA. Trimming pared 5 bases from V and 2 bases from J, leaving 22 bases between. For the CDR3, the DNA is TGTGCCAGCAGCCTAGGTGTTGGACTGGCCCAGACCTACGAGCAGTACTTC. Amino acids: CASSLGVGLAQTYEQYF. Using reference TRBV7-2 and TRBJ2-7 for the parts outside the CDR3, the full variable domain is GAGVSQSPSNKVTEKGKDVELRCDPISGHTALYWYRQSLGQGLEFLIYFQGNSAPDKSGLPSDRFSAERTGGSVSTLTIQRTQQEDSAVYLCASSLGVGLAQTYEQYFGPGTRLTVT.

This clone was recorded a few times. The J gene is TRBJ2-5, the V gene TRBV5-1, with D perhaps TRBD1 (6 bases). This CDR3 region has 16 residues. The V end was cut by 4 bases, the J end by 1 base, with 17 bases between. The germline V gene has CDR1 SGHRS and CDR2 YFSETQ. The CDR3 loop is CASSQSFSGAQETQYF. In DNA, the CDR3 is TGCGCCAGCAGCCAGAGTTTCTCAGGGGCCCAAGAGACCCAGTACTTC.

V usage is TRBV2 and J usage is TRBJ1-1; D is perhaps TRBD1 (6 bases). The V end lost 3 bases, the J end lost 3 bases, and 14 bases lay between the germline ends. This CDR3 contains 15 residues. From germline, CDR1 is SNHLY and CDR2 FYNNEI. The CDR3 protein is CASSDQGLGDTEAFF. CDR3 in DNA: TGTGCCAGCAGTGATCAGGGGTTGGGTGACACTGAAGCTTTCTTT.

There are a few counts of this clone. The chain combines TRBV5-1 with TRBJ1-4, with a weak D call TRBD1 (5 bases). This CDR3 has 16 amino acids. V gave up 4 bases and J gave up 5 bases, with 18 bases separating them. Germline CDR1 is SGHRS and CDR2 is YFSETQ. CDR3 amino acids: CASSLGHEQANEKLFF. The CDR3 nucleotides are TGCGCCAGCAGCCTTGGGCACGAACAGGCGAATGAAAAACTGTTTTTT.

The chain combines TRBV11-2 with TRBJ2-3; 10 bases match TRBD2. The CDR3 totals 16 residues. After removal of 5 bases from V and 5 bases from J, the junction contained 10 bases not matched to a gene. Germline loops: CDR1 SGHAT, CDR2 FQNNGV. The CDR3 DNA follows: TGTGCCAGCAGCGCCTCAGCGGGGGGGCCGGGAGATACGCAGTATTTT. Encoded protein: CASSASAGGPGDTQYF.

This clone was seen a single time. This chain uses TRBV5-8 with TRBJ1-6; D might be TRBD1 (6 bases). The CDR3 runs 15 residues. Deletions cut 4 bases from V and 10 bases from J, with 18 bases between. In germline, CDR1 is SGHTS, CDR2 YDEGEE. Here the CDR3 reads CASSLYPWGQSPLHF. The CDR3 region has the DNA TGTGCCAGCAGCCTATACCCTTGGGGGCAATCACCCCTCCACTTT.

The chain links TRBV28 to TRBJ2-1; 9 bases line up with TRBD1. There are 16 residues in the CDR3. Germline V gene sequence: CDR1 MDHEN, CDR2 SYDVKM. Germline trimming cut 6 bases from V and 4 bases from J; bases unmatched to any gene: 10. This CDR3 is CASSLTGQGIYNEQFF. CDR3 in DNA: TGTGCCAGCAGCCTAACTGGACAGGGGATTTACAATGAGCAGTTCTTC.

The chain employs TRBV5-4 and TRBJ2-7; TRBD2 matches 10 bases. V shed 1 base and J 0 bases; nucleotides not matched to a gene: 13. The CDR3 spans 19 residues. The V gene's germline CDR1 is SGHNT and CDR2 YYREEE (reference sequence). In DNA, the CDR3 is TGTGCCAGCAGCTTGAGGACTAGCGGCAAGCACCCCACCTCCTACGAGCAGTACTTC. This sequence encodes CASSLRTSGKHPTSYEQYF.

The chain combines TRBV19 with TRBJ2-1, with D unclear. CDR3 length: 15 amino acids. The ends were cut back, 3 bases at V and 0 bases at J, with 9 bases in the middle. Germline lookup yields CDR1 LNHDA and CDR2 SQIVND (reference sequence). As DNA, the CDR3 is TGTGCCAGTAGTATTGATAGGAGCTCCTACAATGAGCAGTTCTTC. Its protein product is CASSIDRSSYNEQFF.

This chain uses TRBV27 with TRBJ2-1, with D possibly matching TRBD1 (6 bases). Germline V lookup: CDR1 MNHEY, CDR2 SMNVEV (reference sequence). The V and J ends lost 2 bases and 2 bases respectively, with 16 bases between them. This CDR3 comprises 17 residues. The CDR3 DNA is TGTGCCAGCAGTTTACGTGTGGGGGCGATTGCCTACAATGAGCAGTTCTTC. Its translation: CASSLRVGAIAYNEQFF.

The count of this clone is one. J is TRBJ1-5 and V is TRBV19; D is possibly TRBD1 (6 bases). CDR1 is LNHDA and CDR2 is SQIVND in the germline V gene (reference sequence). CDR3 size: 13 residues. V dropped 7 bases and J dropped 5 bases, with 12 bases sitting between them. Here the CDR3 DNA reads TGTGCCAGTAAAGGTAGGGGGTATCAGCCCCAGCATTTT. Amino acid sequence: CASKGRGYQPQHF. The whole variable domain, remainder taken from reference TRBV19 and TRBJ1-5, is DGGITQSPKYLFRKEGQNVTLSCEQNLNHDAMYWYRQDPGQGLRLIYYSQIVNDFQKGDIAEGYSVSREKKESFPLTVTSAQKNPTAFYLCASKGRGYQPQHFGDGTRLSIL.

The CDR3 bases are TGTGCCAGCAGTTTACTAACAGGGGGCTCTAGTGGCTACACCTTC. It encodes CASSLLTGGSSGYTF. V and J are TRBV28 and TRBJ1-2, with TRBD1 matching over 9 bases. From germline, CDR1 is MDHEN and CDR2 SYDVKM. The CDR3 contains 15 residues. Losses at the gene ends were 2 bases for V and 7 bases for J; bases not matched to a gene: 8.

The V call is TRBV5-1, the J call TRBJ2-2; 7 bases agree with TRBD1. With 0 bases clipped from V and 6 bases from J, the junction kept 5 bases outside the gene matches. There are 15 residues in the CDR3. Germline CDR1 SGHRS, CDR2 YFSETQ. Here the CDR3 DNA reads TGCGCCAGCAGCTTGGAGACAGGGACGGCCGGGGAGCTGTTTTTT. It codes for CASSLETGTAGELFF.